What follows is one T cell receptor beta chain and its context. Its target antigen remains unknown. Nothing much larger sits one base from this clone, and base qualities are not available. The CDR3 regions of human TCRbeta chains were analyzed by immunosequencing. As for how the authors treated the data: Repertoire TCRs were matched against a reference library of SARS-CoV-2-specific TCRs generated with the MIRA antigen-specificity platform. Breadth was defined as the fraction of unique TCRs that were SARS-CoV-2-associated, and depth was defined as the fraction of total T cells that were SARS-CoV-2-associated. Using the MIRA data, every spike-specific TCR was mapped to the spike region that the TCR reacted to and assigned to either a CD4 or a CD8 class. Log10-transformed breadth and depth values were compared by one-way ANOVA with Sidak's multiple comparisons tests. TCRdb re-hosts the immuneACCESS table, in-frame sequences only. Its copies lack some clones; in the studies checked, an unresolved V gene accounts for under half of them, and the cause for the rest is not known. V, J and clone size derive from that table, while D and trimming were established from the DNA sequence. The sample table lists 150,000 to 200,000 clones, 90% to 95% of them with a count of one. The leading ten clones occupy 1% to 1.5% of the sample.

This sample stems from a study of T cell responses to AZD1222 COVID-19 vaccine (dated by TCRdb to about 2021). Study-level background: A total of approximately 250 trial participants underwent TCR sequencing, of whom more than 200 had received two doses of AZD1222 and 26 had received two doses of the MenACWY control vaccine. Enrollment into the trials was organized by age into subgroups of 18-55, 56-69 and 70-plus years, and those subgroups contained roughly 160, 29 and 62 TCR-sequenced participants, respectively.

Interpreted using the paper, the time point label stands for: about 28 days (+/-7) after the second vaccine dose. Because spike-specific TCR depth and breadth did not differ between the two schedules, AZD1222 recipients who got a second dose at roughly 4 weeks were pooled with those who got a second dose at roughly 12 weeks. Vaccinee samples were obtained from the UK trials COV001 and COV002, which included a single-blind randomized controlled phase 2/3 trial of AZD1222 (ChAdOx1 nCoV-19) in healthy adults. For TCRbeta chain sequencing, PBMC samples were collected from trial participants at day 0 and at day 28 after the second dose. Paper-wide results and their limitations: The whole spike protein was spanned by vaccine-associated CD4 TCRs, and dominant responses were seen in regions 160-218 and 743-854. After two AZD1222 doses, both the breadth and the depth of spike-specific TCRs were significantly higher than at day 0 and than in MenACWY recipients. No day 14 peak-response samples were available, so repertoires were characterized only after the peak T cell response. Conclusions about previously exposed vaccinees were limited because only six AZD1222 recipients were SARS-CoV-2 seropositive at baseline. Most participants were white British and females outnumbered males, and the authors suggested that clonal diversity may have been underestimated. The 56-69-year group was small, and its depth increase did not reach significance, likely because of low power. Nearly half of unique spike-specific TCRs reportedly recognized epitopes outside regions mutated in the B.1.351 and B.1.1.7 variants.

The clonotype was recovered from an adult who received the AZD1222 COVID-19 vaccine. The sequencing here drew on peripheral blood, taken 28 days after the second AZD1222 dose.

The DNA reads as follows: TGTGCCAGCAGTAGGACAGATCACTCTGGAAACACCATATATTTT. Translated, it gives CASSRTDHSGNTIYF. The chain links TRBV6-5 with TRBJ1-3; the D gene is possibly TRBD1, with 6 bases matching. The germline ends are 11 bases apart after V is trimmed by 5 bases and J by 0 bases. The CDR3 holds 15 amino acids from the cysteine to the phenylalanine. Only the CDR3 DNA stays, 45 bases, in frame from base 1. Via the germline V gene, CDR1 is MNHEY and CDR2 SVGAGI.